Following are 27 T cell receptor beta chains from one sample sequenced in a study of regulatory T cells in long-lasting Graves disease. The time point: newly diagnosed GD, antithyroid drugs for less than 3 months. From RNA extracted from PBMCs, the TCR library was made. For TCR beta, libraries came from iRepertoire HTBI primers and Arm-PCR of CDR3 regions. TCRdb used MiXCR to reprocess the multiplex PCR reads, holding one entry per CDR3 protein. The sample lists under 800,000 distinct CDR3 sequences, around 15% seen once, with around 19% in the top ten. The sample was also linked to a second study, of T cells in Graves' hyperthyroidism and ophthalmopathy.

The sequences come from peripheral blood mononuclear cells (PBMCs), collected at new diagnosis, from a patient treated with antithyroid drugs. The receptors shown here come from a woman in her thirties with Graves disease.

The genes are TRBV7-9 and TRBJ2-7; 9 bases fit TRBD1. Germline values: CDR1 SEHNR, CDR2 FQNEAQ (reference sequence). The CDR3 is 15 amino acids. V lost 5 bases and J lost 4; bases outside the gene matches: 9. CDR3 sequence reads: CASSPGQGMVYEQYF. CDR3 nucleotides: TGTGCCAGCAGCCCAGGACAGGGGATGGTTTACGAGCAGTACTTC.

The sample holds a few counts of this clonotype. This chain uses TRBV3-1 with TRBJ2-1; D gene unclear. With 8 bases removed from V and 9 bases from J, the gap between germline ends came to 14 bases. The CDR3 extends over 12 amino acids. In germline, CDR1 is LGHDT, CDR2 YNNKEL (reference sequence). In nucleotides, the CDR3 is TGTGCCAGCGGGTTTGGGCCGGGTGAGCAGTTCTTC. Translated: CASGFGPGEQFF.

The CDR3 is CASSSSPGSGSHNEQFF. The CDR3 DNA follows: TGTGCCAGCAGCTCCTCTCCGGGTAGCGGGAGCCACAATGAGCAGTTCTTC. The chain joins TRBV7-2 to TRBJ2-1; 9 bases agree with TRBD2. CDR1 and CDR2 (germline): SGHTA, FQGNSA. Losses at the gene ends were 4 bases for V and 5 bases for J; bases not matched to a gene: 12. The CDR3 contains 17 residues.

Many counts were recorded for this clonotype. This chain uses TRBV28 with TRBJ2-5; 7 bases line up with TRBD2. V shed 2 bases, J shed 4 bases, and the junction held 10 bases outside the gene matches. This CDR3 is 16 amino acids long. Per germline, CDR1 MDHEN and CDR2 SYDVKM. The CDR3 spells CASSLTAGVYVETQYF. The CDR3 bases are TGTGCCAGCAGTTTAACGGCGGGAGTGTATGTAGAGACCCAGTACTTC.

The chain links TRBV6-6 to TRBJ1-3; 7 bases are shared with TRBD1. J lost 0 bases, V lost 0 bases, and 8 bases had no gene match. The CDR3 has 18 amino acids. Germline V gives CDR1 MNHNY, CDR2 SVGAGI (reference sequence). This CDR3 reads CASSYSGARDSSGNTIYF. The CDR3 bases are TGTGCCAGCAGTTACTCGGGGGCCCGGGACAGCTCTGGAAACACCATATATTTT.

As concerns this clonotype: Just one base apart from a much larger clone, this may be a read error. V gene TRBV28 combines with J gene TRBJ1-1; TRBD1 aligns across 8 bases. The length of the CDR3 is 15 residues. Per germline, CDR1 MDHEN and CDR2 SYDVKM. V lost 3 bases, J lost 4 bases, and 7 bases stayed unmatched. The DNA for the CDR3 is TGTGCCAGCAGTTTCACCGGGACAGGAAGCACTGAAGCTTTCTTT. Translating it yields CASSFTGTGSTEAFF.

V and J are TRBV5-1 and TRBJ1-1, with unresolved D. The germline V gene encodes CDR1 SGHRS and CDR2 YFSETQ. CDR3 length: 14 residues. Trimming stripped 0 bases from V and 5 bases from J, with 11 bases between. The CDR3 region has the DNA TGCGCCAGCAGCTTGGGCAGTTCGGGGACTGAAGCTTTCTTT. Its translation: CASSLGSSGTEAFF.

The table lists this clonotype with many counts. The rearrangement uses TRBV7-2 and TRBJ1-6; a possible D gene is TRBD1 (5 bases). CDR1 and CDR2 from the germline V gene are SGHTA and FQGNSA. The CDR3 is made up of 14 amino acids. Deletions cut 4 bases from V and 6 bases from J, with 10 bases between. The DNA of the CDR3 is TGTGCCAGCAGCTATTCTAGGGGTAATTCACCCCTCCACTTT. Protein sequence: CASSYSRGNSPLHF.

This clonotype occurred a few times. The chain employs TRBV4-2 and TRBJ1-1, with D unclear. Germline V lookup: CDR1 LGHNA, CDR2 YNFKEQ. Trimming took 0 bases from V and 11 from J, leaving 13 bases between them. This CDR3 is built from 13 residues. In nucleotides, the CDR3 is TGTGCCAGCAGCCAAGACATCTTTCCTGGCGCTTTCTTT. This encodes CASSQDIFPGAFF.

This clonotype appeared many times. This chain uses TRBV6-5 with TRBJ1-1; no definite D call. There are 13 residues in the CDR3. V was shortened by 0 bases and J by 10 bases, with 12 bases between the two germline ends. CDR1 and CDR2 from the germline V gene are MNHEY and SVGAGI. The CDR3 region has the DNA TGTGCCAGCAGTTACTCCCCGACGGAGGGAGCTTTCTTT. Translation: CASSYSPTEGAFF.

This clonotype was counted many times. V gene TRBV5-1 combines with J gene TRBJ1-1; possibly TRBD1 for D (6 bases). CDR1 and CDR2 from the germline V gene are SGHRS and YFSETQ. The V and J ends lost 4 bases and 2 bases respectively, with 12 bases between them. CDR3 length: 14 residues. This CDR3 is CASSSRDTNTEAFF. The CDR3 region has the DNA TGCGCCAGCAGCAGCCGGGACACCAACACTGAAGCTTTCTTT.

The CDR3 region is CSARGRQGASYNSPLHF. CDR3 bases: TGCAGTGCTAGGGGGCGACAGGGGGCCTCCTATAATTCACCCCTCCACTTT. The gene calls are TRBV20-1 and TRBJ1-6; 10 nucleotides match TRBD1. Unmatched junction bases numbered 5, after V lost 3 bases and J lost 0 bases. The germline V gene has CDR1 DFQATT and CDR2 SNEGSKA (reference sequence). CDR3 length: 17 amino acids.

Concerning this clonotype: This clone may be a read error of a much larger clone one base away. This chain joins TRBV7-2 and TRBJ2-3; 10 nucleotides match TRBD2. The V and J ends lost 3 bases and 8 bases, in that order; junction bases with no gene match: 17. The CDR3 is made up of 18 amino acids. Germline V lookup: CDR1 SGHTA, CDR2 FQGNSA. The CDR3 is CASSFAVAGGPMGCTQYF. The CDR3 nucleotides are TGTGCCAGCAGCTTCGCCGTAGCGGGAGGCCCAATGGGGTGTACGCAGTATTTT.

The chain joins TRBV30 to TRBJ1-1, with 8 bases that match TRBD1. In germline, CDR1 is GTSNPN, CDR2 SVGIG (reference sequence). After removal of 0 bases from V and 1 base from J, the junction contained 4 bases not matched to a gene. This CDR3 region has 15 residues. CDR3 in amino acids: CAWSVTGGKNTEAFF. The CDR3, as DNA: TGTGCCTGGAGTGTAACAGGGGGGAAGAACACTGAAGCTTTCTTT.

This clonotype was detected only a few times. The chain is built from TRBV19 and TRBJ1-1; no reliable D call. Germline assignment: CDR1 LNHDA and CDR2 SQIVND (reference sequence). V shed 5 bases and J shed 5 bases, with 12 bases lying between them. This CDR3 region has 13 residues. CDR3 amino acids: CASSSQRWTEAFF. In DNA, the CDR3 is TGTGCCAGTAGTTCCCAACGTTGGACTGAAGCTTTCTTT.

The chain links TRBV19 to TRBJ2-3; D uncertain. Deletions cut 7 bases from V and 0 bases from J, with 17 bases between. Germline CDR1 and CDR2: LNHDA and SQIVND (reference sequence). The CDR3 totals 16 residues. Written as DNA, the CDR3 is TGTGCCAGTAATAAACTTTTTAGTACTAGCACAGATACGCAGTATTTT. Protein product: CASNKLFSTSTDTQYF.

In this sample, this clonotype turned up a few times. The rearrangement links TRBV5-1 to TRBJ2-7; TRBD1 aligns across 9 bases. The V segment lost 1 base and the J segment 6 bases; nucleotides outside the gene matches: 11. This CDR3 region has 16 residues. Per the germline V gene, CDR1 is SGHRS and CDR2 is YFSETQ. DNA of the CDR3: TGCGCCAGCAGCTTGTTACCCGGGACAGGGTTGGGCGAGCAGTACTTC. It yields the protein CASSLLPGTGLGEQYF.

This chain uses TRBV7-6 with TRBJ2-7; 10 bases line up with TRBD2. The V segment lost 5 bases and the J segment 7 bases; nucleotides outside the gene matches: 5. CDR1 and CDR2 (germline): SGHVS, FNYEAQ. The CDR3 has 13 residues. Written as DNA, the CDR3 is TGTGCCAGCAGCCACGGACTAGCGGAGGAGCAGTACTTC. Amino acids: CASSHGLAEEQYF.

This clonotype was counted many times. The chain's CDR3 is CASNDPGQAEQYF. For the CDR3, the DNA is TGTGCCAGCAACGACCCGGGACAGGCAGAGCAGTACTTC. The chain uses TRBV28 and TRBJ2-7; 8 bases are a match to TRBD1. Unmatched junction bases numbered 9, after V lost 7 bases and J lost 7 bases. CDR3 size: 13 residues. CDR1 is MDHEN and CDR2 is SYDVKM in the germline V gene.

This clonotype was recorded at least ten times. This sequence joins TRBV30 and TRBJ1-1; D ambiguous. Trimming removed 2 bases at V and 4 bases at J, with 11 bases between. In germline, CDR1 is GTSNPN, CDR2 SVGIG (reference sequence). The CDR3 has 13 residues. CDR3 bases: TGTGCCTGGAGTCTTGAACAGTCCACTGAAGCTTTCTTT. This sequence encodes CAWSLEQSTEAFF.

At least ten counts were recorded for this clonotype. The J gene is TRBJ2-5, the V gene TRBV11-1, with D possibly being TRBD1 (6 bases). The V gene lost 5 bases and the J gene lost 4 bases, with 20 bases spanning the gap. The V gene's germline CDR1 is SGHAT and CDR2 FQDESV (reference sequence). The CDR3 covers 16 residues. CDR3 sequence: CASSPRRGGWAETQYF. The CDR3 DNA is TGTGCCAGCAGCCCCCGACGAGGGGGTTGGGCAGAGACCCAGTACTTC.

This clonotype was detected ten times or more. The chain joins TRBV20-1 to TRBJ1-2; a weak D match, TRBD1 (5 bases). Germline CDR1 DFQATT, CDR2 SNEGSKA (reference sequence). V lost 6 bases and J 3 bases, leaving 20 bases between the germline ends. The CDR3 loop spans 15 amino acids. The CDR3 DNA reads as TGCAGTGCCAGAAGTGGGACGCCTACGGACTATGGCTACACCTTC. Translation: CSARSGTPTDYGYTF.

The chain employs TRBV27 and TRBJ2-2; 9 nucleotides line up with TRBD2. With V trimmed by 10 bases and J by 0 bases, 3 bases remained unmatched. Germline V gene sequence: CDR1 MNHEY, CDR2 SMNVEV (reference sequence). The CDR3 is 14 residues long. CDR3 region: CATLAGTNTGELFF. In nucleotides, the CDR3 is TGTGCCACCCTAGCGGGGACGAACACCGGGGAGCTGTTTTTT.

This clonotype was found many times. This chain links TRBV28 with TRBJ1-4, with 8 bases identical to TRBD1. CDR1 MDHEN and CDR2 SYDVKM come from the germline V gene. V trimming: 11 bases; J trimming: 3 bases; junction bases outside the gene matches: 8. The CDR3 runs to 14 residues. CDR3 sequence (DNA): TGTGCCGCCGGGACAGGTCTTTCTAATGAAAAACTGTTTTTT. This gives the protein CAAGTGLSNEKLFF.

This clonotype was picked up many times. The V and J genes are TRBV6-1 and TRBJ2-7; TRBD2 matches 10 bases. The CDR3 length is 15 residues. Germline CDR1 MNHNS, CDR2 SASEGT. The ends lost 8 bases at V and 3 bases at J; junction bases unmatched: 10. The CDR3 coding sequence is TGTGCCAGCGGAGAGGACGGGACTAGCGTCTACGAGCAGTACTTC. Translating gives CASGEDGTSVYEQYF.

With regard to this clonotype: Given a much more abundant clone one base away, this may be a read error. The V gene is TRBV7-9, the J gene TRBJ2-5; 11 bases fit TRBD2. The CDR3 length is 15 residues. CDR1 is SEHNR, CDR2 FQNEAQ, per germline (reference sequence). V lost 0 bases to trimming and J lost 3 bases; unmatched junction nucleotides: 0. The CDR3 nucleotides read TGTGCCAGCAGCTTAGCGGGACTAGCGGAAGAGACCCAGTACTTC. This encodes CASSLAGLAEETQYF.

Many counts were recorded for this clonotype. V and J are TRBV15 and TRBJ1-3; D gene uncertain. This CDR3 contains 15 residues. Trimming took off 5 bases at V and 0 bases at J, with 11 bases between the two ends. Germline V gene lookup returns CDR1 LNHNV and CDR2 YYDKDF (reference sequence). The CDR3 reads CATSLLAFSGNTIYF. In DNA form, the CDR3 reads TGTGCCACCAGCCTCTTAGCCTTCTCTGGAAACACCATATATTTT.